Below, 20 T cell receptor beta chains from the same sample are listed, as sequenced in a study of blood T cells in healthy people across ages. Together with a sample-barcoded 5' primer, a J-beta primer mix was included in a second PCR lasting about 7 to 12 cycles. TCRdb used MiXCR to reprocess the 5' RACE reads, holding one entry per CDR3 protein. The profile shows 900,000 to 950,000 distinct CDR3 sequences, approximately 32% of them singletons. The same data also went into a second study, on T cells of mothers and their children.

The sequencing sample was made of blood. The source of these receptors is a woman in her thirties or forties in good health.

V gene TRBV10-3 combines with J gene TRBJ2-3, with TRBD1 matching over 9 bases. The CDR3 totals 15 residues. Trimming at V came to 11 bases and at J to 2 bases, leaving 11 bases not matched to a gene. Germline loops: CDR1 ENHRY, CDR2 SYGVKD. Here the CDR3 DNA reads TGTGCCTCAGGGGGACAGGGTGAGGACACAGATACGCAGTATTTT. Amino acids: CASGGQGEDTDTQYF.

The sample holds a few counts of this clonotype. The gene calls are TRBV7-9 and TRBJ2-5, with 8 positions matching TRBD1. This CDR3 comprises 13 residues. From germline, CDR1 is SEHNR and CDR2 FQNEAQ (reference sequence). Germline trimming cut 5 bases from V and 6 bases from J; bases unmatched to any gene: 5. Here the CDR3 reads CASSPGGPKTQYF. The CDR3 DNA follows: TGTGCCAGCAGCCCAGGGGGCCCGAAGACCCAGTACTTC. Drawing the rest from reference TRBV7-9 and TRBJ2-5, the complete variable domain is DTGVSQNPRHKITKRGQNVTFRCDPISEHNRLYWYRQTLGQGPEFLTYFQNEAQLEKSRLLSDRFSAERPKGSFSTLEIQRTEQGDSAMYLCASSPGGPKTQYFGPGTRLLVL.

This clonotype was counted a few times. CDR3 region: CASSLSGGPAYEQYF. CDR3 in DNA: TGTGCCAGCAGCTTAAGCGGGGGGCCCGCCTACGAGCAGTACTTC. The chain combines TRBV7-2 with TRBJ2-7; 9 nucleotides match TRBD2. The germline V gene encodes CDR1 SGHTA and CDR2 FQGNSA. This CDR3 contains 15 residues. V gave up 2 bases and J gave up 2 bases; unmatched junction bases: 4.

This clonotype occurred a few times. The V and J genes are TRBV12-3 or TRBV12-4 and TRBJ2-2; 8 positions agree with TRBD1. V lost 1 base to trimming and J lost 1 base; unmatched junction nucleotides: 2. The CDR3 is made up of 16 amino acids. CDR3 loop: CASSLVDRVNTGELFF. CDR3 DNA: TGTGCCAGCAGTTTAGTGGACAGGGTGAACACCGGGGAGCTGTTTTTT.

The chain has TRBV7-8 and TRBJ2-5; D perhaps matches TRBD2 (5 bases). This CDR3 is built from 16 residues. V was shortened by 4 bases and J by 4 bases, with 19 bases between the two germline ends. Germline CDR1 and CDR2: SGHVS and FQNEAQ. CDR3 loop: CASSWPRGKVGETQYF. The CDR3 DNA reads TGTGCCAGCAGCTGGCCCAGAGGGAAGGTCGGAGAGACCCAGTACTTC.

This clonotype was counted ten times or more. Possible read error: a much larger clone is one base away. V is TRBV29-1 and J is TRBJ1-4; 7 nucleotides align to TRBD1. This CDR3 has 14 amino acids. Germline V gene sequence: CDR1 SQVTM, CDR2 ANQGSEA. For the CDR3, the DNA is TGCAGCGTTGGGACAGGTGGAACTAATGAAAAACGGTTTTTT. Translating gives CSVGTGGTNEKRFF.

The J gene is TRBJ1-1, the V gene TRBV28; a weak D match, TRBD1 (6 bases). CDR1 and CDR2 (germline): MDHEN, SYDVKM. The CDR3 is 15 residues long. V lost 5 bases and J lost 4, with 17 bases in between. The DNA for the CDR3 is TGTGCCAGCAGTCGAGCAGCGGGGGCAGTCACTGAAGCTTTCTTT. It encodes CASSRAAGAVTEAFF.

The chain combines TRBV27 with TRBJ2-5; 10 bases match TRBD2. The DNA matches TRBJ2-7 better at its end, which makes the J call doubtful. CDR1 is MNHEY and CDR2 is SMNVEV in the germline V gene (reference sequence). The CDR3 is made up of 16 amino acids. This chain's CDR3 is CASSPSAGGTLGEQYF. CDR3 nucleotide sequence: TGTGCCAGCAGTCCTTCAGCGGGGGGGACCCTTGGCGAGCAGTACTTC.

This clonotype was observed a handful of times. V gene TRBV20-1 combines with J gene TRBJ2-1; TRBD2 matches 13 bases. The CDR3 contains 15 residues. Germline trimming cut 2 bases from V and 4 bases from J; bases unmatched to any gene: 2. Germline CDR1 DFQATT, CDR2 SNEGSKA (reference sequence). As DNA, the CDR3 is TGCAGTGCTAGATCGGGACTAGCGGGATACAATGAGCAGTTCTTC. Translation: CSARSGLAGYNEQFF.

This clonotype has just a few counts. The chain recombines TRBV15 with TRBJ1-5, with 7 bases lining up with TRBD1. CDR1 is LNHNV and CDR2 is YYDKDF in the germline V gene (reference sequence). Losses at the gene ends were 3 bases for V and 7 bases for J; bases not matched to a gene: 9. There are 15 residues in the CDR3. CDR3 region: CATSSRTGSAQPQHF. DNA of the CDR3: TGTGCCACCAGCAGTCGGACAGGCTCGGCGCAGCCCCAGCATTTT. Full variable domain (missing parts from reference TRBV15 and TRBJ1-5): DAMVIQNPRYQVTQFGKPVTLSCSQTLNHNVMYWYQQKSSQAPKLLFHYYDKDFNNEADTPDNFQSRRPNTSFCFLDIRSPGLGDTAMYLCATSSRTGSAQPQHFGDGTRLSIL.

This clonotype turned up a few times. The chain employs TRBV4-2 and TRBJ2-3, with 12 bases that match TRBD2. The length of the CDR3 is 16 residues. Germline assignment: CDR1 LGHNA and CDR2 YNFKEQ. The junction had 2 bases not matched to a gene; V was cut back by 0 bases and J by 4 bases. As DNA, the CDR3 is TGTGCCAGCAGCCAAGATGCTAGCGGGGGGGCAGATACGCAGTATTTT. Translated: CASSQDASGGADTQYF.

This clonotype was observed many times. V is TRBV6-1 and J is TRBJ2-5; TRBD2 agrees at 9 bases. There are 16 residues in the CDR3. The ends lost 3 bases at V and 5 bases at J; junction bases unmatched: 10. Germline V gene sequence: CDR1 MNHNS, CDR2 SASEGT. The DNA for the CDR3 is TGTGCCAGCAGTGATATTATGGGGAGCGGGGGGGAGACCCAGTACTTC. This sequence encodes CASSDIMGSGGETQYF.

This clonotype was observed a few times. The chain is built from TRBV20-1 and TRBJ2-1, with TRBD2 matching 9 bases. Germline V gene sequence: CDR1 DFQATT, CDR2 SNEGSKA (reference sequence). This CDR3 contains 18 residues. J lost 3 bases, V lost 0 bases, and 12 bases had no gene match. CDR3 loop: CSARDPLAGSPLYNEQFF. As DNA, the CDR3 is TGCAGTGCTAGAGATCCTCTAGCGGGGTCCCCCCTCTACAATGAGCAGTTCTTC.

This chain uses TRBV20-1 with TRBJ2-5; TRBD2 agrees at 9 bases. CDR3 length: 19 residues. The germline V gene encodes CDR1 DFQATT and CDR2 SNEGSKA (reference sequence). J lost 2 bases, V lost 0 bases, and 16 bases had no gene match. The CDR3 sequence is CSARDNGRAGLAGQETQYF. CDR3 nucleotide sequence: TGCAGTGCTAGAGATAATGGAAGGGCCGGCCTAGCGGGGCAAGAGACCCAGTACTTC.

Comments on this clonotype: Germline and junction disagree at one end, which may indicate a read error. This CDR3 is CAGSSRGVEKLFF. The DNA of the CDR3 is TGTGCCGGCAGTTCAAGGGGTGTTGAAAAACTGTTTTTT. J is TRBJ1-4 and V is TRBV2, with D possibly matching TRBD1 (5 bases). The CDR3 contains 13 residues. Germline CDR1 reads SNHLY; CDR2 reads FYNNEI.

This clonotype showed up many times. The CDR3 sequence is CAISESQYQETQYF. CDR3 DNA: TGTGCCATCAGTGAGTCCCAGTACCAAGAGACCCAGTACTTC. V usage is TRBV10-3 and J usage is TRBJ2-5; D ambiguous. Germline V gene data show CDR1 as ENHRY and CDR2 as SYGVKD. Trimming stripped 0 bases from V and 0 bases from J, with 5 bases between. The CDR3 consists of 14 residues.

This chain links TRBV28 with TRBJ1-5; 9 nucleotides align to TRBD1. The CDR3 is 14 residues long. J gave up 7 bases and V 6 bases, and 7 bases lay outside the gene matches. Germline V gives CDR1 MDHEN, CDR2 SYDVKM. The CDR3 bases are TGTGCCAGCAGCCAGACAGGGGGACGGCAGCCCCAGCATTTT. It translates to CASSQTGGRQPQHF.

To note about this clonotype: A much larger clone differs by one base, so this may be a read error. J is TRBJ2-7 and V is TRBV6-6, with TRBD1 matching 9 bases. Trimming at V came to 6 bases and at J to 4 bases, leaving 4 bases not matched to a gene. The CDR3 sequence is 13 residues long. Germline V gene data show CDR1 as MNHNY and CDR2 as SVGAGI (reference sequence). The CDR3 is CASRWGQGYEQYF. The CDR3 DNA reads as TGTGCCAGCAGGTGGGGACAGGGATACGAGCAGTACTTC.

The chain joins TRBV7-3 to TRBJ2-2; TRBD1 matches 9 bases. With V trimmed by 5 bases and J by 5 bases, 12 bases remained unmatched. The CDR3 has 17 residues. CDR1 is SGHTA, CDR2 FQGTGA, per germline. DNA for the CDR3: TGTGCCAGCAGCCCCGCCGGAACAGGGGGCAAAACCGGGGAGCTGTTTTTT. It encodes CASSPAGTGGKTGELFF.

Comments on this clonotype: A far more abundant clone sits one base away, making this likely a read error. In nucleotides, the CDR3 is TGTGCCGGCAGTTTATTGGGCAATGAGCAGTTCTTC. Translated, it gives CAGSLLGNEQFF. The chain is built from TRBV28 and TRBJ2-1; D uncertain. The CDR3 contains 12 residues. CDR1 and CDR2 from the germline V gene are MDHEN and SYDVKM.